These T cell receptor beta chains were read from a single sample in a study of blood T cell repertoires in COVID-19. Only in-frame clones appear in the TCRdb table, and some are missing; sequencing was by immunoSEQ multiplex PCR. The sample shows tens of thousands of clones, 86% of them seen only once. Sequenced input: peripheral blood. The receptors shown here come from a man between 50 and 59 years old with active COVID-19. CDR3s include the opening cysteine and the closing phenylalanine or tryptophan. D genes are given only for firm matches. Only part of the rows carry a size: once, few, many, or a class if the clone is expanded.

TRBJ2-1	TRBD1	-	TRBV11-3	TGTGCCAGCAGCCGTACAGGGGGAAATGAGCAGTTCTTC	CASSRTGGNEQFF
TRBJ1-5	-	-	TRBV18	TGTGCCAGCTCACCACTGAACAGGGTCAGACAGCCCCAGCATTTT	CASSPLNRVRQPQHF
TRBJ2-7	-	-	TRBV28	TGTGCCAGCAGCCTCCCGGGAGCCTCCTACGAGCAGTACTTC	CASSLPGASYEQYF
TRBJ2-5	TRBD2	-	TRBV2	TGTGCCAGCAGTGATCCCCCGGGGGGGCAAGAGACCCAGTACTTC	CASSDPPGGQETQYF
TRBJ2-3	-	-	TRBV6-6	TGTGCCAGCAGTAGGACAGGGAGGGTCACAGATACGCAGTATTTT	CASSRTGRVTDTQYF
TRBJ2-7	-	-	TRBV4-3	TGCGCCAGCAGCCAATGGGACTCCAACTCCTACGAGCAGTACTTC	CASSQWDSNSYEQYF
TRBJ2-7	TRBD2	-	TRBV20-1	TGCAGTGCTAGTGGGTGGAGCGGGGGGACCTACGAGCAGTACTTC	CSASGWSGGTYEQYF
TRBJ2-1	-	-	TRBV7-2	TGTGCCAGCAGCCCCAGGAGTCCTAGCGAAAACAATGAGCAGTTCTTC	CASSPRSPSENNEQFF
TRBJ2-3	-	-	TRBV6-2/TRBV6-3	TGTGCCAGCAGTTACGTCGTGGGCGGGAACACAGATACGCAGTATTTT	CASSYVVGGNTDTQYF
TRBJ1-1	-	-	TRBV7-9	TGTGCCAGCAGCTTACGAGGGGAAGCTTTCTTT	CASSLRGEAFF
TRBJ2-5	-	-	TRBV10-1	TGCGCCACCCTAATCATCCAAGAGACCCAGTACTTC	CATLIIQETQYF
TRBJ2-7	TRBD1	-	TRBV18	TGTGCCAGCTCACCCGGGGGACAGGGTACCTACGAGCAGTACTTC	CASSPGGQGTYEQYF
TRBJ2-1	-	-	TRBV12-2	TGTGCAAGTCGCTTAACCGGGACTAGCGGCGACAATGAGCAGTTCTTC	CASRLTGTSGDNEQFF
TRBJ1-2	TRBD1	-	TRBV6-5	TGTGCCAGCAGAACGGACAGGGACTATGGCTACACCTTC	CASRTDRDYGYTF
TRBJ1-2	-	-	TRBV7-9	TGTGCCAGCACCAATACAGGGATAAACTATGGCTACACCTTC	CASTNTGINYGYTF
TRBJ1-2	-	-	TRBV28	TGTGCCAGCAGTTTAATAGGGAGGGGCTACACCTTC	CASSLIGRGYTF
TRBJ1-5	-	few	TRBV7-2	TGTGCCAGCAGCCCCGACTCCCGAAATCAGCCCCAGCATTTT	CASSPDSRNQPQHF
TRBJ1-5	TRBD1	-	TRBV28	TGTGCCAGCAGCCGGACAGGGGACAATCAGCCCCAGCATTTT	CASSRTGDNQPQHF
TRBJ2-1	-	-	TRBV20-1	TGCAGTGCTAGTGAAGCGCATGAGCAGTTCTTC	CSASEAHEQFF
TRBJ2-5	-	few	TRBV2	TGTGCCAGCAGTGAAGGGGTGGGCTATTTCATCGTCGGTAAAGAGACCCAGTACTTC	CASSEGVGYFIVGKETQYF
TRBJ2-5	-	-	TRBV18	TGTGCCAGCTCACCACGGGGCAGTCAAGAGACCCAGTACTTC	CASSPRGSQETQYF
TRBJ2-7	TRBD2	-	TRBV15	TGTGCCACCAGCAGAGTAGCGGGAGCACTCGAGCAGTACTTC	CATSRVAGALEQYF
TRBJ2-1	-	-	TRBV4-1	TGCGCCAGCAGCCAAGTATCCGGGAGCTACTACAATGAGCAGTTCTTC	CASSQVSGSYYNEQFF
TRBJ1-6	TRBD1	-	TRBV6-2/TRBV6-3	TGTGCCAGCAGCTGGGGACAGGGGAATTCACCCCTCCACTTT	CASSWGQGNSPLHF
TRBJ2-2	TRBD2	-	TRBV4-2	TGTGCCAGCAGCCAGTTCAGCGGGGGGGCCACCGGGGAGCTGTTTTTT	CASSQFSGGATGELFF
TRBJ2-5	-	-	TRBV7-6	TGTGCCAGCAGCTTAGAACTCCTATCGAGGGAGACCCAGTACTTC	CASSLELLSRETQYF
TRBJ1-4	TRBD1	-	TRBV5-1	TGCGCCAGCAGCTTGTTGGGGACAGTCGCTAATGAAAAACTGTTTTTT	CASSLLGTVANEKLFF
TRBJ2-1	TRBD2	few	TRBV11-2	TGTGCCAGCAGCTTAGAGCGGGGACTAGCGGGGGGCCGGGTATACAATGAGCAGTTCTTC	CASSLERGLAGGRVYNEQFF
TRBJ2-1	TRBD2	-	TRBV18	TGTGCCAGCTCACCAAAAGGGGCGGGGGGGCCAACCGATGAGCAGTTCTTC	CASSPKGAGGPTDEQFF
TRBJ1-2	TRBD1	-	TRBV19	TGTGCCAGTAGTATCGACAGGGCGAACTATGGCTACACCTTC	CASSIDRANYGYTF
TRBJ2-2	TRBD1	-	TRBV19	TGTGCCAGTAGTAGGGTTGACAGGGACACCGGGGAGCTGTTTTTT	CASSRVDRDTGELFF
TRBJ2-1	-	-	TRBV23-1	TGCGCCAGCAGCCCCGACCGGGTTTGGCCAGACAATGAGCAGTTCTTC	CASSPDRVWPDNEQFF
TRBJ2-7	TRBD1	-	TRBV6-1	TGTGCCAGCAGTGAAAACAGCCAGGGGGCCCACGAGCAGTACTTC	CASSENSQGAHEQYF
TRBJ1-5	-	-	TRBV30	TGTGCCTGGAGTAGGACAAGCTATAGCAATCAGCCCCAGCATTTT	CAWSRTSYSNQPQHF
TRBJ1-6	-	-	TRBV30	TGTGCCTGGAGGCGCAATGATTCACCCCTCCACTTT	CAWRRNDSPLHF
TRBJ2-3	TRBD2	-	TRBV15	TGTGCCACCAGCAGAGAGGGGACTAGCGGAGACACAGATACGCAGTATTTT	CATSREGTSGDTDTQYF
TRBJ2-7	-	-	TRBV28	TGTGCCAGCAGTTTTAACGGGGGGCGGCGGGACTCCTACGAGCAGTACTTC	CASSFNGGRRDSYEQYF